Included here is one T cell receptor (beta chain) sequence, with context. Its antigen is not known. Amplification used 60 Vbeta primers and 13 Jbeta primers. Clones were read by immunoSEQ multiplex PCR, and TCRdb kept only the in-frame ones, dropping some. The table records about 130,000 clones, 74% of them present only once. The sample belongs to a study of cytomegalovirus exposure and HLA in healthy donors. The CDR3 is made up of 14 amino acids. V was pared by 1 base and J by 6 bases, with 2 bases of the junction left unmatched. Germline loops: CDR1 LGHNA, CDR2 YSLEER. Whole-study findings and limits: Confirmation was obtained in vitro that a few CMV-associated chains are specific for CMV antigens.

The receptor's source is a woman in her forties or fifties in good health and CMV-seropositive. V usage is TRBV4-3 and J usage is TRBJ1-4; 7 nucleotides agree with TRBD1. Sequenced input: PBMCs. CDR3 in amino acids: CASSQVDRDEKLFF. CDR3 nucleotide sequence: TGCGCCAGCAGCCAAGTAGACAGGGATGAAAAACTGTTTTTT.